The sequence of this TCR beta chain was determined in a study of identifying expanded T cells in peripheral blood. A word on this clone: What it recognizes is unknown.

The protocol was immunoSEQ multiplex PCR, while the TCRdb copy is restricted to in-frame clones and leaves out a portion. The table has 120,000 or so clones, more than 75% seen once; the top ten hold about 3.1%. Germline assignment: CDR1 SGHAT and CDR2 FQNNGV. V was shortened by 4 bases and J by 4 bases, with 19 bases between the two germline ends. The CDR3 is made up of 16 amino acids. The study, taken as a whole, reports: Two-week clone count variance significantly increased as total template count grew.

The source is a person aged 18-70 years in good health. The sample taken for sequencing was blood. The chain combines TRBV11-2 with TRBJ1-2; D is perhaps TRBD1 (5 bases). The CDR3 region is CASSSMGVGVTYGYTF. CDR3 nucleotides: TGTGCCAGCAGCTCCATGGGGGTAGGGGTAACCTATGGCTACACCTTC.